This passage covers 15 T cell receptor beta chains from one sample sequenced in a study of blood T cell repertoires in COVID-19. The method was immunoSEQ multiplex PCR; TCRdb's version includes in-frame clones alone and lacks a portion of them. This repertoire shows 150,000 to 200,000 clones, more than 75% found once; its top ten account for approximately 4.5%. The material sequenced was peripheral blood. Receptors originate from a human donor in a cohort sampled during active COVID-19.

The V and J genes are TRBV5-4 and TRBJ2-2, with 9 bases lining up with TRBD1. V lost 4 bases, J lost 6 bases, and 13 bases stayed unmatched. The CDR3 contains 17 residues. Germline values: CDR1 SGHNT, CDR2 YYREEE (reference sequence). The CDR3 here is CASSLYFGTGNSGELFF. The DNA for the CDR3 is TGTGCCAGCAGCCTCTATTTCGGGACAGGGAATTCCGGGGAGCTGTTTTTT.

This clone appeared once. This rearrangement joins TRBV28 to TRBJ2-7; 9 bases fit TRBD1. The germline CDR1 and CDR2 sequences are MDHEN and SYDVKM. The length of the CDR3 is 14 residues. After removal of 3 bases from V and 9 bases from J, the junction contained 9 bases not matched to a gene. CDR3 protein: CASSFRGQGVAQYF. The CDR3 DNA follows: TGTGCCAGCAGTTTTCGGGGACAGGGAGTCGCGCAGTACTTC.

The rearrangement uses TRBV28 and TRBJ2-5; D might be TRBD1 (6 bases). The CDR3 spans 13 residues. Trimming removed 9 bases from V and 4 bases from J, with 15 bases in between. Germline V gene data show CDR1 as MDHEN and CDR2 as SYDVKM. The CDR3 loop is CASKGGLGETQYF. CDR3 DNA sequence: TGTGCCAGTAAAGGGGGTTTGGGAGAGACCCAGTACTTC.

The chain employs TRBV6-2 or TRBV6-3 and TRBJ2-2; 7 bases fit TRBD2. The CDR3 is made up of 15 amino acids. Germline V CDR1 and CDR2: MNHEY, SVGEGT. The junction had 9 bases not matched to a gene; V was cut back by 5 bases and J by 6 bases. This chain's CDR3 is CASSKPSSGPGELFF. The CDR3 DNA follows: TGTGCCAGCAGTAAACCGTCTAGCGGTCCCGGGGAGCTGTTTTTT.

The rearrangement joins TRBV7-8 to TRBJ2-7; tentatively, D is TRBD1 (6 bases). Between the trimmed V and J ends, which lost 6 bases and 7 bases, there was a span of 22 bases. The length of the CDR3 is 15 residues. Germline values: CDR1 SGHVS, CDR2 FQNEAQ. This chain's CDR3 is CASRPPGTWPGEQYF. CDR3 DNA sequence: TGTGCCAGCAGGCCCCCCGGGACATGGCCGGGGGAGCAGTACTTC. The full variable domain, its missing parts supplied by reference TRBV7-8 and TRBJ2-7, is GAGVSQSPRYKVAKRGQDVALRCDPISGHVSLFWYQQALGQGPEFLTYFQNEAQLDKSGLPSDRFFAERPEGSVSTLKIQRTQQEDSAVYLCASRPPGTWPGEQYFGPGTRLTVT.

CDR3 sequence (DNA): TGTGCCAGCACCTCTATGGCCCGGGCACGCGGGACGCAGTATTTT. Protein: CASTSMARARGTQYF. This chain joins TRBV6-6 and TRBJ2-3, with D tentatively TRBD2 (5 bases). V dropped 7 bases and J dropped 9 bases, with 23 bases sitting between them. This CDR3 is built from 15 residues. Germline V CDR1 and CDR2: MNHNY, SVGAGI (reference sequence).

The V gene is TRBV10-3, the J gene TRBJ2-1, with 8 bases fitting TRBD2. Germline values: CDR1 ENHRY, CDR2 SYGVKD. V shed 2 bases and J 2 bases; nucleotides not matched to a gene: 2. This CDR3 comprises 15 residues. The CDR3 is CAISESGSAYNEQFF. DNA for the CDR3: TGTGCCATCAGTGAGAGCGGGAGTGCCTACAATGAGCAGTTCTTC.

The chain carries TRBV15 and TRBJ2-3; 8 bases are a match to TRBD1. V gave up 2 bases and J gave up 3 bases; unmatched junction bases: 10. The length of the CDR3 is 17 residues. CDR1 and CDR2 from the germline V gene are LNHNV and YYDKDF (reference sequence). The CDR3 is CATSRMITGGATDTQYF. The CDR3 coding sequence is TGTGCCACCAGCAGAATGATAACAGGGGGTGCAACAGATACGCAGTATTTT.

The gene calls are TRBV6-4 and TRBJ2-1, with 14 bases fitting TRBD2. The CDR3 extends over 17 amino acids. V gave up 3 bases and J gave up 9 bases; unmatched junction bases: 10. Germline V gives CDR1 MRHNA, CDR2 SNTAGT. CDR3 in amino acids: CASSEVGTSGSLCEQFF. The CDR3 DNA is TGTGCCAGCAGTGAAGTGGGGACTAGCGGGAGTTTATGTGAGCAGTTCTTC.

The V gene is TRBV4-3, the J gene TRBJ2-3, with 7 nucleotides matching TRBD1. The CDR3 is 16 residues long. The germline gives CDR1 LGHNA, CDR2 YSLEER. V shed 0 bases, J shed 4 bases, and the junction held 7 bases outside the gene matches. The CDR3 region is CASSQERDRASDTQYF. DNA for the CDR3: TGCGCCAGCAGCCAAGAACGCGACAGGGCCTCAGATACGCAGTATTTT.

This sequence joins TRBV3-1 (or the pseudogene TRBV3-2) and TRBJ2-1; D ambiguous. Germline CDR1 LGHDT, CDR2 YNNKEL (reference sequence). Trimming took off 4 bases at V and 2 bases at J, with 6 bases between the two ends. This CDR3 has 13 amino acids. CDR3 region: CASSPVTYNEQFF. In DNA form, the CDR3 reads TGTGCCAGCAGCCCAGTAACCTACAATGAGCAGTTCTTC.

This chain links TRBV30 with TRBJ2-1; D possibly corresponds to TRBD2 (5 bases). Trimming cost V 5 bases and J 15 bases, with 17 bases left between them. CDR3 length equals 11 residues. Germline-derived CDR1 and CDR2 are GTSNPN and SVGIG (reference sequence). CDR3 region: CAWSLEAAPFF. Written as DNA, the CDR3 is TGTGCCTGGTCCTTGGAGGCCGCCCCGTTCTTC.

The chain couples TRBV30 to TRBJ1-6, with 7 bases that match TRBD1. This CDR3 has 15 amino acids. J was trimmed by 6 bases and V by 1 base; bases with no gene match: 6. Germline V lookup: CDR1 GTSNPN, CDR2 SVGIG (reference sequence). CDR3 DNA: TGTGCCTGGAGTGAGGGACAGAGCCTTAATTCACCCCTCCACTTT. It encodes CAWSEGQSLNSPLHF.

This clone was seen ten or more times. The V call is TRBV14, the J call TRBJ2-5; tentatively, D is TRBD2 (5 bases). The CDR3 contains 12 residues. The germline V and J ends were trimmed by 4 bases and 7 bases, with 10 bases remaining between them. CDR1 and CDR2 from the germline V gene are SGHDN and FVKESK. The CDR3 sequence is CASSRDRGTQYF. For the CDR3, the DNA is TGTGCCAGCAGCCGGGATCGGGGGACCCAGTACTTC.

The rearrangement links TRBV19 to TRBJ2-7; 10 bases align to TRBD2. Germline V gives CDR1 LNHDA, CDR2 SQIVND (reference sequence). The length of the CDR3 is 16 residues. The V and J ends lost 4 bases and 1 base, in that order; junction bases with no gene match: 7. The CDR3: CASSTIAGGPSYEQYF. The CDR3 coding sequence is TGTGCCAGTAGTACAATAGCGGGAGGACCATCCTACGAGCAGTACTTC.